The 28 T cell receptor beta chains below were found in one sample sequenced in a study of T cells after yellow fever vaccination. Each CDR3 protein gets one entry after TCRdb re-called the 5' RACE reads with MiXCR. The data contain approximately 300,000 distinct CDR3 sequences, approximately 12% of them singletons. This specimen consisted of CD4+ T cells sorted from PBMCs, obtained 45 days after the yellow fever booster vaccination. All receptors derive from a man between 18 and 29 years old who received the YFV17D yellow fever vaccine.

This clonotype was observed a few times. This chain joins TRBV29-1 and TRBJ1-2, with 7 nucleotides matching TRBD1. V shed 5 bases and J 0 bases; nucleotides not matched to a gene: 6. CDR1 SQVTM and CDR2 ANQGSEA come from the germline V gene. The CDR3 contains 14 residues. Written as DNA, the CDR3 is TGCAGCGTTATCCGGGACAGAGCTAACTATGGCTACACCTTC. This gives the protein CSVIRDRANYGYTF. Supplemented by reference TRBV29-1 and TRBJ1-2, the full variable domain reads SAVISQKPSRDICQRGTSLTIQCQVDSQVTMMFWYRQQPGQSLTLIATANQGSEATYESGFVIDKFPISRPNLTFSTLTVSNMSPEDSSIYLCSVIRDRANYGYTFGSGTRLTVV.

The chain links TRBV5-6 to TRBJ2-7, with 8 bases lining up with TRBD1. Trimming cost V 2 bases and J 4 bases; bases outside gene matches: 5. The CDR3 covers 14 residues. Germline-derived CDR1 and CDR2 are SGHDT and YYEEEE. The CDR3 spells CASSLRTGWYEQYV. The CDR3 DNA is TGTGCCAGCAGCTTAAGGACAGGGTGGTACGAGCAGTACGTC.

The chain has TRBV7-2 and TRBJ1-1; D is perhaps TRBD1 (5 bases). Per the germline V gene, CDR1 is SGHTA and CDR2 is FQGNSA. This CDR3 has 14 residues. V lost 5 bases and J lost 0, with 10 bases in between. The CDR3 bases are TGTGCCAGCAGCACCCGACAGATGAACACTGAAGCTTTCTTT. This sequence encodes CASSTRQMNTEAFF.

This clonotype has more than one count but fewer than ten. The rearrangement links TRBV5-1 to TRBJ1-2; 8 bases are shared with TRBD1. J lost 5 bases, V lost 0 bases, and 3 bases had no gene match. The V gene's germline CDR1 is SGHRS and CDR2 YFSETQ. CDR3 length: 14 residues. In DNA form, the CDR3 reads TGCGCCAGCAGCTTGGACAGGGGGACGTATGGCTACACCTTC. Its translation is CASSLDRGTYGYTF.

The chain joins TRBV15 to TRBJ1-2; no clear D. The CDR3 sequence is 12 residues long. Trimming stripped 0 bases from V and 5 bases from J, with 4 bases between. CDR1 and CDR2 from the germline V gene are LNHNV and YYDKDF (reference sequence). The CDR3 nucleotides read TGTGCCACCAGCAGAGAAGAATATGGCTACACCTTC. Translation: CATSREEYGYTF.

This clonotype has ten or more counts. The CDR3 DNA reads TGCAGTGCGACCGACAACTATGGCTACACCTTC. Protein sequence: CSATDNYGYTF. This sequence joins TRBV20-1 and TRBJ1-2; D call uncertain. Trimming stripped 6 bases from V and 2 bases from J, with 7 bases between. Per germline, CDR1 DFQATT and CDR2 SNEGSKA (reference sequence). The CDR3 runs 11 residues.

The V gene is TRBV4-1, the J gene TRBJ1-1; 9 nucleotides match TRBD1. Trimming cost V 4 bases and J 7 bases; bases outside gene matches: 10. Germline-derived CDR1 and CDR2 are MGHRA and YSYEKL. This CDR3 comprises 15 residues. The DNA of the CDR3 is TGCGCCAGCAGCCTGACGGAGACAGGGGGGGGTGAAGCTTTCTTT. It codes for CASSLTETGGGEAFF.

This clonotype has only a few counts. The V gene is TRBV7-2, the J gene TRBJ2-1; the match to TRBD2 covers 10 bases. The CDR3 is 13 residues long. Trimming at V came to 1 base and at J to 16 bases, leaving 7 bases not matched to a gene. Germline assignment: CDR1 SGHTA and CDR2 FQGNSA. The CDR3: CASSLELAGTPFF. CDR3 sequence (DNA): TGTGCCAGCAGCTTAGAACTAGCGGGGACGCCTTTCTTC.

This clonotype was observed at least ten times. The chain recombines TRBV7-2 with TRBJ2-5; 7 positions match TRBD1. Germline CDR1 and CDR2: SGHTA and FQGNSA. The length of the CDR3 is 15 residues. V lost 5 bases, J lost 7 bases, and 13 bases stayed unmatched. In DNA form, the CDR3 reads TGTGCCAGCAGCCCGTCCCGGACAGGTCCAGGGACCCAGTACTTC. Its translation: CASSPSRTGPGTQYF.

This clonotype has more than one count but fewer than ten. The genes are TRBV7-2 and TRBJ1-2; 9 bases fit TRBD1. Germline V gives CDR1 SGHTA, CDR2 FQGNSA. The CDR3 contains 14 residues. After removal of 6 bases from V and 8 bases from J, the junction contained 10 bases not matched to a gene. The CDR3 DNA sequence: TGTGCCAGCAGACGACCGGGACAGGGTCAAGGCTACACCTTC. This translates into CASRRPGQGQGYTF.

V is TRBV20-1 and J is TRBJ2-1, with a weak D call TRBD1 (7 bases). The CDR3 totals 16 residues. Germline assignment: CDR1 DFQATT and CDR2 SNEGSKA (reference sequence). V was cut by 3 bases and J by 6 bases, with 21 bases left in between. CDR3 DNA: TGCAGTGCTAGGGAGGGGGCAGGGGATTGGCCCAATGAGCAGTTCTTC. Translating it yields CSAREGAGDWPNEQFF.

Only a few counts were recorded for this clonotype. The CDR3 sequence: CASMRRGELFF. Here the CDR3 DNA reads TGTGCCAGCATGCGCCGCGGGGAGCTGTTTTTT. The gene calls are TRBV11-1 and TRBJ2-2; D ambiguous. The CDR3 runs 11 residues. In germline, CDR1 is SGHAT, CDR2 FQDESV (reference sequence). Trimming stripped 7 bases from V and 7 bases from J, with 7 bases between.

This clonotype was recorded a few times. The chain combines TRBV2 with TRBJ2-7; the D gene is possibly TRBD1 (6 bases). There are 11 residues in the CDR3. The germline V gene encodes CDR1 SNHLY and CDR2 FYNNEI. V lost 6 bases, J lost 6 bases, and 9 bases lay in between. CDR3 amino acids: CASRGAGEQYV. CDR3 nucleotide sequence: TGTGCCAGCAGGGGGGCTGGCGAGCAGTACGTC.

This clonotype came up a few times. V and J are TRBV3-1 and TRBJ1-3, with a possible D match to TRBD1 (6 bases). From germline, CDR1 is LGHDT and CDR2 YNNKEL (reference sequence). V was trimmed by 1 base and J by 6 bases, leaving 7 bases between them. CDR3 length equals 13 residues. CDR3 in amino acids: CASSQAGVNTIYF. The CDR3 DNA reads as TGTGCCAGCAGCCAAGCAGGGGTAAACACCATATATTTT.

The V call is TRBV6-6, the J call TRBJ2-1; D unresolved. Germline-derived CDR1 and CDR2 are MNHNY and SVGAGI (reference sequence). This CDR3 has 12 residues. Trimming shortened V by 8 bases and J by 7 bases, and 12 bases separated the two germline ends. The CDR3 DNA reads TGTGCCAGCGGACCAAGACAAAATGAGCAGTTCTTC. Protein product: CASGPRQNEQFF.

The chain carries TRBV14 and TRBJ1-1; D unclear. The CDR3 has 17 amino acids. V gave up 4 bases and J gave up 0 bases, with 18 bases separating them. CDR1 is SGHDN and CDR2 is FVKESK in the germline V gene. The DNA of the CDR3 is TGTGCCAGCAGCCCATTGCGAGGGCGGCTAATGAACACTGAAGCTTTCTTT. This translates into CASSPLRGRLMNTEAFF.

This clonotype has only a few counts. The chain carries TRBV7-2 and TRBJ1-1, with D unclear. The CDR3 contains 12 residues. In germline, CDR1 is SGHTA, CDR2 FQGNSA. Trimming left V 5 bases short and J 2 bases short, with 6 bases between. The CDR3 protein is CASSASNTEAFF. The CDR3 DNA reads TGTGCCAGCAGCGCCAGTAACACTGAAGCTTTCTTT. The entire variable domain, with the rest obtained from reference TRBV7-2 and TRBJ1-1, is as follows: GAGVSQSPSNKVTEKGKDVELRCDPISGHTALYWYRQSLGQGLEFLIYFQGNSAPDKSGLPSDRFSAERTGGSVSTLTIQRTQQEDSAVYLCASSASNTEAFFGQGTRLTVV.

In its sample, this clonotype was seen a few times. The gene calls are TRBV29-1 and TRBJ2-7; no clear D. V was trimmed by 2 bases and J by 6 bases, leaving 17 bases between them. This CDR3 is 14 amino acids long. Germline loops: CDR1 SQVTM, CDR2 ANQGSEA. CDR3 sequence reads: CSVEPGKGFSEQYF. The CDR3 DNA reads TGCAGCGTTGAACCGGGCAAAGGGTTTTCCGAGCAGTACTTC.

V gene TRBV6-1 combines with J gene TRBJ1-6; TRBD1 agrees at 8 bases. V dropped 8 bases and J dropped 6; count of bases not matched to a gene: 12. There are 16 residues in the CDR3. CDR1 and CDR2 (germline): MNHNS, SASEGT. The CDR3 DNA reads TGTGCCAGCCTACCCCGACCGGGACAGGTTAATTCACCCCTCCACTTT. Amino acid sequence: CASLPRPGQVNSPLHF.

The J gene is TRBJ2-1, the V gene TRBV7-2, with 8 bases matching TRBD2. The V and J ends lost 2 bases and 12 bases, in that order; junction bases with no gene match: 6. This CDR3 contains 13 residues. The germline CDR1 and CDR2 sequences are SGHTA and FQGNSA. CDR3 bases: TGTGCCAGCAGCTTAACCAGCGGGGGCGTGCAGTTCTTC. This sequence encodes CASSLTSGGVQFF.

This clonotype was seen many times. The CDR3 coding sequence is TGTGCCAGCAGCTCCAGGCAGGGGTCCTACGAGCAGTACTTC. Translating gives CASSSRQGSYEQYF. V usage is TRBV7-2 and J usage is TRBJ2-7, with a possible D match to TRBD1 (6 bases). V was cut by 4 bases and J by 1 base, with 11 bases left in between. Germline V gene data show CDR1 as SGHTA and CDR2 as FQGNSA. The CDR3 extends over 14 amino acids.

Ten or more counts support this clonotype. This chain joins TRBV20-1 and TRBJ2-4, with a weak D call TRBD1 (6 bases). V was cut by 3 bases and J by 0 bases, with 24 bases left in between. The CDR3 loop spans 19 amino acids. The germline V gene encodes CDR1 DFQATT and CDR2 SNEGSKA (reference sequence). The CDR3 DNA reads TGCAGTGCTAGGGGCCTCCGGGACACATCCGCGCTAGCCAAAAACATTCAGTACTTC. Translation gives CSARGLRDTSALAKNIQYF.

The CDR3 nucleotides read TGTGCCAGCAGCTTCGGGACAGGTCACTCCTACGAGCAGTACTTC. As protein: CASSFGTGHSYEQYF. The rearrangement uses TRBV13 and TRBJ2-7, with 8 bases identical to TRBD1. The CDR3 has 15 residues. Unmatched junction bases numbered 4, after V lost 3 bases and J lost 0 bases. Per germline, CDR1 PRHDT and CDR2 FYEKMQ (reference sequence).

This clonotype has at least ten counts. The chain has TRBV5-6 and TRBJ2-7; the match to TRBD1 covers 7 bases. The CDR3 is 12 amino acids. The germline V gene encodes CDR1 SGHDT and CDR2 YYEEEE. The trim removed 1 base at V and 5 bases at J, leaving 0 bases unmatched. CDR3 DNA sequence: TGTGCCAGCAGCTTGACAGGGGACGAGCAGTACTTC. It yields the protein CASSLTGDEQYF.

This clonotype was detected only a few times. The rearrangement links TRBV4-1 to TRBJ2-4; 9 bases align to TRBD2. Looked up from germline, CDR1 is MGHRA and CDR2 is YSYEKL. Trimming took 3 bases from V and 8 from J; bases not matched to a gene: 8. The length of the CDR3 is 15 residues. CDR3 sequence (DNA): TGCGCCAGCAGCCAGGGATCTAGCGGGGTGGACATTCAGTACTTC. Protein: CASSQGSSGVDIQYF.

This sequence joins TRBV5-6 and TRBJ2-7, with 9 bases fitting TRBD2. Looked up from germline, CDR1 is SGHDT and CDR2 is YYEEEE. J lost 0 bases, V lost 4 bases, and 5 bases had no gene match. This CDR3 is built from 15 residues. The CDR3 region is CASSPLAGSSYEQYF. CDR3 nucleotide sequence: TGTGCCAGCAGCCCGCTAGCGGGGAGCTCCTACGAGCAGTACTTC.

The chain has TRBV7-9 and TRBJ2-4; perhaps D is TRBD1 or TRBD2 (5 bases each). In germline, CDR1 is SEHNR, CDR2 FQNEAQ (reference sequence). CDR3 length: 16 residues. The V gene lost 5 bases and the J gene lost 6 bases, with 20 bases spanning the gap. For the CDR3, the DNA is TGTGCCAGCAGCCGCCAAGGGACCTCTCGAGGAAACATTCAGTACTTC. This gives the protein CASSRQGTSRGNIQYF.

This clonotype came up a few times. This chain connects TRBV20-1 to TRBJ1-6; 7 bases are shared with TRBD1. The germline V gene has CDR1 DFQATT and CDR2 SNEGSKA (reference sequence). This CDR3 has 13 residues. The V gene end was trimmed by 6 bases and the J gene end by 8 bases; junction bases not matched to a gene: 7. The CDR3 region is CSARQGGDSPLHF. The CDR3 bases are TGCAGTGCAAGACAGGGAGGCGATTCACCCCTCCACTTT.